The present T cell receptor (beta chain) was sequenced within a study of blood T cell repertoires in COVID-19 (TCRdb year 2020). Broadly, across the study: Samples covering the acute and convalescent phases of COVID-19 were provided by collaborators in the United States, Italy and Spain. The repertoires were released in a freely available public database intended as a resource for research on the immune response to SARS-CoV-2. The prospective study material was composed of cDNA or gDNA derived from T cells, B-cell-depleted T cells, or PBMCs. The sample metadata nearly always contained a de-identified subject ID, COVID-19 status, age in years and sex. Subjects who had been exposed to COVID-19, were actively infected with it, or had recovered from it provided the deeply sampled blood TCRbeta repertoires that made up the dataset. Samples were obtained from the ongoing ImmuneRACE study (first 160 participants) and from about 1,300 subjects provided by 6 global collaborators. HLA class I and class II types, where available, came from metadata supplied by the sample provider rather than from assay-based typing. Here is what the overall study found, with its caveats: Clinical and demographic metadata were provided uncurated, with the amount varying by source and participant.

From the cysteine up to the phenylalanine, the CDR3 has a length of 13 residues. The read is trimmed to its CDR3 DNA, 39 bases read in frame from base 1. V lost 5 bases and J lost 4 bases, and the count of bases not matched to a germline gene is 5. From a lookup of the germline V gene, CDR1 and CDR2 are SQVTM and ANQGSEA. Whole blood was collected in K2EDTA tubes by collaborating institutions according to the institutions' own protocols. For TCRbeta analysis, collaborator samples were shipped as frozen whole blood, as isolated PBMCs, or as DNA extracted from either sample type. TCRbeta CDR3 regions were amplified from genomic DNA using the immunoSEQ Assay, a bias-controlled multiplex PCR. Per the source publication's procedure: The number of nucleated cells in each sample was estimated from the amplification of reference gene primers within the assay. To quantify the absolute abundance of each unique TCRbeta CDR3 rearrangement, sequence reads were collapsed and filtered. Productive Simpson clonality was computed per sample as the square root of Simpson's diversity index over productive rearrangements. What TCRdb holds here is the immuneACCESS table cut down to in-frame rearrangements. Part of the clones is not present; checked against another copy, under half of the missing clones reflect an unresolved V gene, and the others are unexplained. That table gives V, J and clone size, and the DNA gave D and trimming. This sample is represented by around 170,000 clones; about 74% of them were singletons. The ten biggest clones cover under 3.5% of the sample.

As for this clone: The target of this receptor is not known. Nothing much larger sits one base from this clone, and base qualities are not available.

The chain is encoded by TRBV29-1 joined to TRBJ2-7, and TRBD2 aligns with 10 junction nucleotides. The TCR sequence derives from a woman aged 80 or over with acute or convalescent COVID-19. The sequenced material came from peripheral blood. CDR3 loop: CSVLAGVYYEQYF. DNA sequence: TGCAGCGTTCTAGCGGGAGTATATTACGAGCAGTACTTC.